Shown below are 4 T cell receptor beta chains from a single sample sequenced in a study of early T cells in non-severe SARS-CoV-2 infection. TCRdb re-derived calls from the 5' RACE reads in MiXCR, one entry per CDR3 protein. The table has about 61,000 distinct CDR3 sequences, 9.5% to 14% seen once. The sequencing input was whole blood. These receptors came from an adult who was a healthcare worker with PCR-confirmed SARS-CoV-2 infection or an uninfected control (not recorded which).

The V and J genes are TRBV7-6 and TRBJ2-2, with D possibly matching TRBD1 (6 bases). CDR1 is SGHVS and CDR2 is FNYEAQ in the germline V gene. The CDR3 runs 17 residues. Trimming pared 4 bases from V and 1 base from J, leaving 16 bases between. This chain's CDR3 is CASSYSITQGNTGELFF. The CDR3 DNA sequence: TGTGCCAGCAGCTATTCGATTACACAGGGGAACACCGGGGAGCTGTTTTTT.

The rearrangement uses TRBV7-9 and TRBJ1-4, with 8 bases that match TRBD1. Trimming removed 5 bases from V and 5 bases from J; junction bases left unmatched: 7. The germline CDR1 and CDR2 sequences are SEHNR and FQNEAQ (reference sequence). The CDR3 length is 15 residues. Here the CDR3 reads CASSVLRDRNEKLFF. DNA of the CDR3: TGTGCCAGCAGCGTACTCCGGGACAGGAATGAAAAACTGTTTTTT.

This clonotype was seen repeatedly, ten times or more. The V and J genes are TRBV11-2 and TRBJ2-4; no reliable D call. The CDR3 is made up of 15 amino acids. Germline CDR1 and CDR2: SGHAT and FQNNGV. The V gene lost 0 bases and the J gene lost 0 bases, with 6 bases spanning the gap. The CDR3, as DNA: TGTGCCAGCAGCTTAGACGGACGAGCCAAAAACATTCAGTACTTC. Protein product: CASSLDGRAKNIQYF.

The rearrangement links TRBV9 to TRBJ1-2; D might be TRBD1 (5 bases). This CDR3 has 15 residues. The V and J ends lost 0 bases and 4 bases respectively, with 13 bases between them. CDR1 is SGDLS, CDR2 YYNGEE, per germline. The CDR3 DNA follows: TGTGCCAGCAGCGTAGCTGGGCAGGGTAGCTATGGCTACACCTTC. The encoded protein is CASSVAGQGSYGYTF.